Below, 28 T cell receptor beta chains from the same sample are listed, as sequenced in a study of regulatory T cells in long-lasting Graves disease. Researchers made TCR beta libraries by using iRepertoire HTBI primers and running Arm-PCR on CDR3 regions. TCRdb re-called the multiplex PCR reads through MiXCR, storing one row per CDR3 protein. The sample yields 500,000 to 800,000 distinct CDR3 sequences, 25% to 35% seen once. The time point is: persistent/refractory GD, antithyroid drugs over 5 years with positive TRAb. With RNA extracted from PBMCs as input, the TCR library was made. Source: peripheral blood mononuclear cells (PBMCs), taken when the disease was refractory, from a patient treated with antithyroid drugs. Receptors originate from a female donor with Graves disease.

There are many counts of this clonotype. CDR3: CASSPLTETGGSAFF. The DNA of the CDR3 is TGTGCCAGCAGTCCCCTCACTGAGACAGGGGGGTCAGCTTTCTTT. This chain joins TRBV28 and TRBJ1-1; 9 bases agree with TRBD1. After removal of 5 bases from V and 10 bases from J, the junction contained 14 bases not matched to a gene. Germline V CDR1 and CDR2: MDHEN, SYDVKM. The CDR3 covers 15 residues.

This clonotype turned up a few times. The chain recombines TRBV6-1 with TRBJ1-5, with D perhaps TRBD1 (6 bases). The CDR3 has 15 residues. With 5 bases removed from V and 0 bases from J, the gap between germline ends came to 11 bases. Germline values: CDR1 MNHNS, CDR2 SASEGT. CDR3 coding DNA: TGTGCCAGCAGTATCAGGGGTAATAGCAATCAGCCCCAGCATTTT. Its translation: CASSIRGNSNQPQHF.

A note on this clonotype: A much larger clone differs from this one at a single base, so this may be a read error. V is TRBV12-3 or TRBV12-4 and J is TRBJ1-1; no firm D call. This CDR3 comprises 15 residues. Trimming took 5 bases from V and 0 from J, leaving 13 bases between them. The CDR3 DNA reads as TGTGCCAGCAGTCCCCAGTTGTCAATGAACACTGAAGCTTTCTTT. As protein: CASSPQLSMNTEAFF.

This clonotype was counted a few times. This rearrangement joins TRBV5-1 to TRBJ2-7; possibly TRBD2 for D (5 bases). The CDR3 has 16 residues. Per the germline V gene, CDR1 is SGHRS and CDR2 is YFSETQ. Trimming removed 0 bases at V and 3 bases at J, with 16 bases between. CDR3 in DNA: TGCGCCAGCAGCTTGGAAGTGTCGGCCGGGGTCTACGAGCAGTACTTC. Translation gives CASSLEVSAGVYEQYF. Variable domain in full (rest from reference TRBV5-1 and TRBJ2-7): KAGVTQTPRYLIKTRGQQVTLSCSPISGHRSVSWYQQTPGQGLQFLFEYFSETQRNKGNFPGRFSGRQFSNSRSEMNVSTLELGDSALYLCASSLEVSAGVYEQYFGPGTRLTVT.

The table lists this clonotype with a few counts. The V and J genes are TRBV2 and TRBJ2-7, with TRBD2 identical over 9 bases. With 6 bases clipped from V and 0 bases from J, the junction kept 6 bases outside the gene matches. The CDR3 totals 15 residues. Germline-derived CDR1 and CDR2 are SNHLY and FYNNEI. The CDR3 bases are TGTGCCAGCAGGGATAGCGGGAGTTCCTCCTACGAGCAGTACTTC. This gives the protein CASRDSGSSSYEQYF.

The V and J genes are TRBV5-1 and TRBJ2-7; the match to TRBD1 covers 8 bases. The length of the CDR3 is 16 residues. With 7 bases clipped from V and 2 bases from J, the junction kept 14 bases outside the gene matches. The germline V gene encodes CDR1 SGHRS and CDR2 YFSETQ. CDR3 protein: CASRDRLSRFPYEQYF. The CDR3, as DNA: TGCGCCAGCCGGGACAGGTTGTCGCGATTCCCCTACGAGCAGTACTTC.

This clonotype was observed a few times. This may arise from a read error, as a much more abundant clone is one base away. The genes are TRBV6-1 and TRBJ1-2, with D possibly being TRBD1 (5 bases). There are 13 residues in the CDR3. Germline V lookup: CDR1 MNHNS, CDR2 SASEGT. V lost 6 bases and J 1 base, leaving 9 bases between the germline ends. CDR3 bases: TGTGCCAGCAGCCGGGGCCTTAACTATGGCTACACCTTC. Protein: CASSRGLNYGYTF.

Worth noting for this clonotype: Germline and junction disagree at one end, which may indicate a read error. This chain joins TRBV25-1 and TRBJ2-4, with 9 bases fitting TRBD1. CDR1 and CDR2 from the germline V gene are MGHDK and SYGVNS. There are 17 residues in the CDR3. For the CDR3, the DNA is TGTTCCAGCAGTGATGGCTTTACTGGGACAGGGAAAAACATTCAGTACTTC. This translates into CSSSDGFTGTGKNIQYF.

The chain joins TRBV6-1 to TRBJ2-7; a weak D match, TRBD2 (5 bases). The germline CDR1 and CDR2 sequences are MNHNS and SASEGT. Trimming stripped 6 bases from V and 0 bases from J, with 15 bases between. CDR3 length equals 15 residues. CDR3: CASSPGGPISYEQYF. CDR3 nucleotides: TGTGCCAGCAGCCCGGGCGGGCCGATCTCCTACGAGCAGTACTTC.

The V and J genes are TRBV18 and TRBJ1-1; 7 nucleotides align to TRBD1. V lost 0 bases to trimming and J lost 1 base; unmatched junction nucleotides: 2. This CDR3 region has 15 residues. Germline lookup yields CDR1 KGHSH and CDR2 LQKENI. CDR3 DNA sequence: TGTGCCAGCTCACCACCCCCAGGGGGGAACACTGAAGCTTTCTTT. Its translation: CASSPPPGGNTEAFF. Complete variable domain (other parts from reference TRBV18 and TRBJ1-1): NAGVMQNPRHLVRRRGQEARLRCSPMKGHSHVYWYRQLPEEGLKFMVYLQKENIIDESGMPKERFSAEFPKEGPSILRIQQVVRGDSAAYFCASSPPPGGNTEAFFGQGTRLTVV.

With respect to this clonotype: A far larger clone is a single base away, which makes a read error likely. The rearrangement joins TRBV12-3 or TRBV12-4 to TRBJ1-4, with TRBD1 matching 8 bases. The CDR3 spans 15 residues. J lost 8 bases, V lost 6 bases, and 11 bases had no gene match. CDR3 region: CASSSDGTGDEKLFF. CDR3 DNA sequence: TGTGCCAGCAGCTCCGACGGGACAGGTGACGAAAAACTGTTTTTT.

This CDR3 reads CASSRHGGDTQYF. CDR3 in DNA: TGTGCCAGCAGCCGGCACGGGGGAGATACGCAGTATTTT. This chain joins TRBV3-1 and TRBJ2-3; D may be TRBD2 (6 bases). The CDR3 contains 13 residues. Between the trimmed V and J ends, which lost 4 bases and 5 bases, there was a span of 10 bases. Germline V gene data show CDR1 as LGHDT and CDR2 as YNNKEL (reference sequence).

This chain joins TRBV3-1 and TRBJ1-1; 12 bases are shared with TRBD1. The CDR3 has 15 residues. The J segment lost 10 bases and the V segment lost 3 bases, leaving 9 bases of the junction unmatched. Germline-derived CDR1 and CDR2 are LGHDT and YNNKEL (reference sequence). Here the CDR3 DNA reads TGTGCCAGCAGCCACCCGGGACAGGGGGCATCGGGAGCTTTCTTT. It codes for CASSHPGQGASGAFF.

This clonotype was seen only a few times. The chain joins TRBV7-3 to TRBJ1-2; D not certain. The germline gives CDR1 SGHTA, CDR2 FQGTGA. V lost 4 bases to trimming and J lost 7 bases, with 13 bases between them. CDR3 length: 13 residues. CDR3 sequence: CASSSIGEFGYTF. In DNA, the CDR3 is TGTGCCAGCAGCTCCATCGGGGAATTTGGCTACACCTTC.

As regards this clonotype: One junction end disagrees with the germline gene, perhaps due to a read error. The V gene is TRBV7-3, the J gene TRBJ1-1; unclear D gene. This CDR3 has 14 amino acids. The V gene's germline CDR1 is SGHTA and CDR2 FQGTGA. CDR3 nucleotides: TGTGCCAGCAGCTTGATAGGCATGAACACTGGAGCTTTCTTT. This translates into CASSLIGMNTGAFF.

This clonotype was seen at least ten times. The rearrangement uses TRBV11-2 and TRBJ1-2; 7 bases line up with TRBD1. The CDR3 length is 13 residues. Germline CDR1 and CDR2: SGHAT and FQNNGV. Losses at the gene ends were 5 bases for V and 8 bases for J; bases not matched to a gene: 8. The CDR3 nucleotides are TGTGCCAGCAGCCCGACAGGGTCTGGCGGCTACACCTTC. It codes for CASSPTGSGGYTF.

This clonotype was observed at least ten times. CDR3 DNA: TGTGCCAGCAGTGACAGTAACTATGGCTACACCTTC. It translates to CASSDSNYGYTF. The chain has TRBV28 and TRBJ1-2, with a possible D match to TRBD1 (5 bases). CDR1 and CDR2 (germline): MDHEN, SYDVKM. The CDR3 length is 12 residues. The ends were cut back, 5 bases at V and 1 base at J, with 5 bases in the middle.

The sample holds many counts of this clonotype. The DNA for the CDR3 is TGTGCCAGCAACCAGGACAGCAACTATGGCTACACCTTC. It encodes CASNQDSNYGYTF. V gene TRBV12-3 or TRBV12-4 combines with J gene TRBJ1-2; D is possibly TRBD1 (6 bases). V was pared by 7 bases and J by 2 bases, with 11 bases between. This CDR3 has 13 residues.

This clonotype was picked up many times. J is TRBJ2-7 and V is TRBV28, with D tentatively TRBD1 (6 bases). CDR3 length equals 13 residues. CDR1 and CDR2 from the germline V gene are MDHEN and SYDVKM. V lost 5 bases and J 1 base, leaving 9 bases between the germline ends. The DNA of the CDR3 is TGTGCCAGCAGTACCGGGACATCCTACGAGCAGTACTTC. It specifies CASSTGTSYEQYF.

This clonotype has just a few counts. This chain joins TRBV7-2 and TRBJ2-7; D is uncertain. Trimming removed 6 bases from V and 2 bases from J, with 11 bases in between. This CDR3 is 13 amino acids long. Germline CDR1 is SGHTA and CDR2 is FQGNSA. CDR3 protein: CASSSSRTYEQYF. CDR3 nucleotide sequence: TGTGCCAGCAGTAGTAGCAGAACCTACGAGCAGTACTTC.

This clonotype has more than one count but fewer than ten. The V gene is TRBV12-3 or TRBV12-4, the J gene TRBJ1-1, with TRBD1 matching 8 bases. The junction had 4 bases not matched to a gene; V was cut back by 6 bases and J by 1 base. The CDR3 consists of 14 residues. CDR3 loop: CASRYTGGNTEAFF. CDR3 DNA sequence: TGTGCCAGCAGATACACAGGGGGGAACACTGAAGCTTTCTTT.

A word on this clonotype: At one boundary the junction diverges from the germline segment, which might be a read error. The V call is TRBV12-3 or TRBV12-4, the J call TRBJ1-1; D gene uncertain. This CDR3 has 15 amino acids. The chain's CDR3 is CASSLEAGMNTGAFF. The DNA for the CDR3 is TGTGCCAGCAGTTTAGAAGCGGGTATGAACACTGGAGCTTTCTTT.

This sequence joins TRBV20-1 and TRBJ1-1; 7 bases agree with TRBD1. Germline CDR1 DFQATT, CDR2 SNEGSKA (reference sequence). The CDR3 spans 18 residues. V trimming: 5 bases; J trimming: 4 bases; junction bases outside the gene matches: 22. The CDR3 loop reads CSARPPLGGARGATEAFF. The CDR3, as DNA: TGCAGTGCTCGACCTCCTTTGGGCGGGGCCAGGGGGGCCACTGAAGCTTTCTTT.

The genes are TRBV28 and TRBJ1-6, with TRBD1 matching over 10 bases. V shed 4 bases, J shed 10 bases, and the junction held 10 bases outside the gene matches. Germline-derived CDR1 and CDR2 are MDHEN and SYDVKM. The CDR3 has 16 residues. The CDR3 protein is CASSSIGQGGYSPLHF. Written as DNA, the CDR3 is TGTGCCAGCAGTTCGATCGGACAGGGGGGATACTCACCCCTCCACTTT.

Concerning this clonotype itself: A much larger clone differs by one base, so this may be a read error. The DNA of the CDR3 is TGTGCCAGCATAGCAGGGACACCCTGGACCACTGAAGCTTTCTTT. Translated, it gives CASIAGTPWTTEAFF. This chain joins TRBV28 and TRBJ1-1, with a weak D call TRBD1 (6 bases). This CDR3 contains 15 residues. Trimming shortened V by 7 bases and J by 4 bases, and 19 bases separated the two germline ends. In germline, CDR1 is MDHEN, CDR2 SYDVKM.

The chain recombines TRBV7-6 with TRBJ2-7; 14 nucleotides agree with TRBD2. CDR1 and CDR2 (germline): SGHVS, FNYEAQ. The ends lost 5 bases at V and 7 bases at J; junction bases unmatched: 7. The CDR3 covers 15 residues. The CDR3 DNA sequence: TGTGCCAGCAGCAAGGGACTAGCGGGAGTAGAAGAGCAGTACTTC. The encoded protein is CASSKGLAGVEEQYF.

The chain combines TRBV5-6 with TRBJ1-1, with D perhaps matching TRBD1 (5 bases). Trimming removed 4 bases from V and 1 base from J, with 14 bases in between. This CDR3 has 15 amino acids. The germline V gene encodes CDR1 SGHDT and CDR2 YYEEEE. The CDR3: CASSAPGRTNTEAFF. In nucleotides, the CDR3 is TGTGCCAGCAGCGCTCCGGGACGGACGAACACTGAAGCTTTCTTT.

This clonotype was counted between two and nine times. The chain has TRBV11-2 and TRBJ2-1; D call uncertain. The germline gives CDR1 SGHAT, CDR2 FQNNGV. V was cut by 1 base and J by 0 bases, with 10 bases left in between. The CDR3 sequence is 16 residues long. Here the CDR3 DNA reads TGTGCCAGCAGCTTAGGTGGGCTGAGCTCCTACAATGAGCAGTTCTTC. Its translation is CASSLGGLSSYNEQFF.